Listed below are T cell receptor beta chains from one sample, sequenced in a study of naive and memory T cell subsets. TCRdb itself ran the UMI-ligation and nested PCR reads through MiXCR, one entry per CDR3 protein. Of roughly 83,000 distinct CDR3 sequences in the sample, approximately 10% were seen once. Sequenced input: naive CD4+ T cells from blood. These receptors came from a human donor in good health. Both conserved end residues are part of each CDR3. Each record gives: CDR3 length, J gene, D gene, V gene, CDR3 protein. A D gene is named only where the DNA matches it firmly.

18 | TRBJ2-2 | TRBD2 | TRBV2 | CASSEARLAAKRSGELFF
13 | TRBJ2-1 | - | TRBV2 | CASSEDRVHEQFF
14 | TRBJ1-2 | TRBD1 | TRBV20-1 | CSAREAQGANGYTF
14 | TRBJ2-5 | TRBD1 | TRBV7-2 | CASSTRTGRETQYF
10 | TRBJ2-1 | - | TRBV20-1 | CSAGGNEQFF
15 | TRBJ2-1 | TRBD2 | TRBV14 | CASSRRDYEYNEQFF
15 | TRBJ1-4 | - | TRBV5-1 | CASSLGRTTNEKLFF
14 | TRBJ1-1 | - | TRBV7-9 | CASSVLTAGTEAFF
16 | TRBJ2-7 | TRBD1 | TRBV7-2 | CASSLAGQVITIEQYF
14 | TRBJ1-5 | - | TRBV7-9 | CASSLASGQEPQHF
15 | TRBJ2-3 | - | TRBV4-1 | CASSGPGKKSDTQYF
15 | TRBJ2-1 | - | TRBV29-1 | CSGAQGTGTYNEQFF
15 | TRBJ2-3 | - | TRBV7-2 | CASSLADKSTDTQYF
16 | TRBJ2-3 | TRBD2 | TRBV6-2/TRBV6-3 | CASSYGVAGAIDTQYF
19 | TRBJ2-1 | TRBD2 | TRBV7-2 | CASSQSGKWLIKSYNEQFF
15 | TRBJ2-7 | - | TRBV7-2 | CASSFGGTEAYEQYF
15 | TRBJ1-1 | - | TRBV29-1 | CSVGGVRGANTEAFF
16 | TRBJ1-4 | TRBD1 | TRBV13 | CASSPRDRTTNEKLFF
16 | TRBJ2-2 | - | TRBV7-9 | CASSLVGGENTGELFF
17 | TRBJ2-3 | TRBD2 | TRBV7-2 | CASSFEASGGATDTQYF
16 | TRBJ1-6 | - | TRBV12-3/TRBV12-4 | CASRTEEGPNNSPLHF
12 | TRBJ2-3 | - | TRBV29-1 | CSVSTITDTQYF
16 | TRBJ2-1 | TRBD2 | TRBV14 | CASSLHKTSGYNEQFF
15 | TRBJ2-1 | TRBD2 | TRBV5-1 | CASSLAGGAYNEQFF
12 | TRBJ1-1 | - | TRBV7-9 | CASRDEGPGAFF
15 | TRBJ2-7 | - | TRBV28 | CASRDTRQTSYEQYF
14 | TRBJ2-2 | - | TRBV24-1 | CATQGGANTGELFF
13 | TRBJ2-1 | - | TRBV18 | CASTEALLNSLVF
16 | TRBJ2-7 | - | TRBV14 | CASSPIWTVSSYEQYF
14 | TRBJ2-1 | TRBD1 | TRBV20-1 | CSARNDRGQNEQFF
13 | TRBJ2-1 | - | TRBV5-1 | CASSLVVGNEQFF
12 | TRBJ2-1 | - | TRBV20-1 | CSADPITSEQFF
13 | TRBJ2-7 | TRBD2 | TRBV6-4 | CANHLAGHFEQYF
13 | TRBJ1-2 | TRBD1 | TRBV7-8 | CASSPRTGEGYTF
14 | TRBJ2-7 | - | TRBV7-9 | CASSPDYTSYEQYF
17 | TRBJ2-5 | TRBD2 | TRBV29-1 | CSVVLGGGSSGRETQYF
13 | TRBJ2-5 | TRBD2 | TRBV7-2 | CASSFRGEETQYF
15 | TRBJ2-7 | TRBD2 | TRBV12-3/TRBV12-4 | CASNLAGGPTYEQYF
15 | TRBJ2-1 | TRBD2 | TRBV15 | CATSGGLAGPNEQFF
12 | TRBJ1-6 | - | TRBV6-5 | CASRQARSPLHF
14 | TRBJ1-5 | - | TRBV7-2 | CASSLVGRGQPQHF
18 | TRBJ2-1 | - | TRBV20-1 | CSAGYQGGPLSSYNEQFF
16 | TRBJ1-1 | - | TRBV5-1 | CASSLRPGGLNTEAFF
15 | TRBJ2-3 | - | TRBV27 | CASSPRDSSTDTQYF
15 | TRBJ1-2 | TRBD1 | TRBV6-6 | CASSFRDRDNYGYTF
10 | TRBJ1-4 | - | TRBV20-1 | CSASVEKLFF
15 | TRBJ1-1 | - | TRBV18 | CASSPLEGMNTEAFF
14 | TRBJ2-5 | - | TRBV28 | CASSAQDFQETQYF
16 | TRBJ2-1 | - | TRBV24-1 | CATSTGGEVSYNEQFF
15 | TRBJ2-7 | - | TRBV7-8 | CASSVDRGGAYEQYF